This TCR beta chain emerged from a study of CD8+CD57+ T cells in acquired aplastic anemia. Study-wide background: Healthy donors gave approximately 9.8 million reads on average for CD4+ cells. Study observations and caveats: Patients and controls turned out to have twenty-nine CD8+ CDR3 sequences in common.

Concerning this clonotype: Its antigen is still unknown.

Genomic DNA, serving as template, underwent TCR beta VDJ and CDR3 profiling. TCRdb analysed the reads with MiXCR anew, one entry per CDR3 protein. Of around 400,000 distinct CDR3 sequences listed, 55% to 75% are singletons. CDR1 SGHTA and CDR2 FQGTGA come from the germline V gene. CDR3 size: 14 residues. V lost 10 bases, J lost 1 base, and 6 bases stayed unmatched. The receptor was isolated from a human donor in good health, serving as a control. Sequenced input: sorted CD4+, CD8+, or CD8+CD57+ T cells (not recorded which) from PBMCs. The chain combines TRBV7-3 with TRBJ2-3, with 9 bases fitting TRBD1. CDR3 sequence reads: CAITGDRGTDTQYF. The CDR3 nucleotides are TGTGCCATCACTGGGGACAGGGGCACAGATACGCAGTATTTT.